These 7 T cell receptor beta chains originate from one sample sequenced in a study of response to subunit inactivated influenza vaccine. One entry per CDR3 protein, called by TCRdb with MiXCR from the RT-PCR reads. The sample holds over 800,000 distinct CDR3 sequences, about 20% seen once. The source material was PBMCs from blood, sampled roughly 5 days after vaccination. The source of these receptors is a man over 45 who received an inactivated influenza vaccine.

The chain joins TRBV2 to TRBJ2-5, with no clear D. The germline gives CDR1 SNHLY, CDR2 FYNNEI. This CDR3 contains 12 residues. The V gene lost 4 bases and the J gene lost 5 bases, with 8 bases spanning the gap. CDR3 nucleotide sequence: TGTGCCAGCAGTGTACTGTGGGAGACCCAGTACTTC. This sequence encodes CASSVLWETQYF.

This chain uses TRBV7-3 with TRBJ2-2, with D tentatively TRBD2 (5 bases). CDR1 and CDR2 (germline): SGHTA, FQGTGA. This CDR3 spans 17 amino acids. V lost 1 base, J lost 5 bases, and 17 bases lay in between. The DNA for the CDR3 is TGTGCCAGCAGCTTAAGAGGGCCTAGCTGGGAAACCGGGGAGCTGTTTTTT. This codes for CASSLRGPSWETGELFF.

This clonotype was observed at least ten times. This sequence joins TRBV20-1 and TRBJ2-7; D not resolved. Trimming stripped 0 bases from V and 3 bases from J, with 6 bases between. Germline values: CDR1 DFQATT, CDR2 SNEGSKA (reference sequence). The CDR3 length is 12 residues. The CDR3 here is CSARDGGYEQYF. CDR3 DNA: TGCAGTGCTAGAGATGGCGGCTACGAGCAGTACTTC.

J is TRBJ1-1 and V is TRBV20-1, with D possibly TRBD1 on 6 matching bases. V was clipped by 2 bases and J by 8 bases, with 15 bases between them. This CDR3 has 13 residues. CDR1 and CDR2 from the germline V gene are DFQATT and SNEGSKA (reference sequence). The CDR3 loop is CSARLTGSTEAFF. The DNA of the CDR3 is TGCAGTGCTAGATTGACAGGATCGACGGAAGCTTTCTTT.

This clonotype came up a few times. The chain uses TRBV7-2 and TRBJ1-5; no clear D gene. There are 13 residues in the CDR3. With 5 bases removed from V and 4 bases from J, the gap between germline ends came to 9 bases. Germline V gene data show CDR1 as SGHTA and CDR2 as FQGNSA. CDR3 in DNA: TGTGCCAGCAGCACAGACATTAATCAGCCCCAGCATTTT. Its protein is CASSTDINQPQHF.

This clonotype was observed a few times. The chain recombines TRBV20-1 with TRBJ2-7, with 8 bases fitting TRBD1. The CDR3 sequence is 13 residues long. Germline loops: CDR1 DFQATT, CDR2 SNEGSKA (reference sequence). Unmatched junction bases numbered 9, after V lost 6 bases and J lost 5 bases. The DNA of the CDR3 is TGCAGTGCCCTTCCGGACAGGGCCCACGAGCAGTACTTC. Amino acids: CSALPDRAHEQYF.

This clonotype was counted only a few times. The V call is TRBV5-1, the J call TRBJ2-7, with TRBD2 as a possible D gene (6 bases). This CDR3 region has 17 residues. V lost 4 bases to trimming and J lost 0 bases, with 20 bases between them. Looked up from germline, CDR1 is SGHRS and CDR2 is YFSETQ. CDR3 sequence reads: CASSITTSGFNSYEQYF. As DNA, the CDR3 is TGCGCCAGCAGCATTACTACAAGCGGGTTTAACTCCTACGAGCAGTACTTC. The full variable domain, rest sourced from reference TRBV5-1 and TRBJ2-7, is KAGVTQTPRYLIKTRGQQVTLSCSPISGHRSVSWYQQTPGQGLQFLFEYFSETQRNKGNFPGRFSGRQFSNSRSEMNVSTLELGDSALYLCASSITTSGFNSYEQYFGPGTRLTVT.